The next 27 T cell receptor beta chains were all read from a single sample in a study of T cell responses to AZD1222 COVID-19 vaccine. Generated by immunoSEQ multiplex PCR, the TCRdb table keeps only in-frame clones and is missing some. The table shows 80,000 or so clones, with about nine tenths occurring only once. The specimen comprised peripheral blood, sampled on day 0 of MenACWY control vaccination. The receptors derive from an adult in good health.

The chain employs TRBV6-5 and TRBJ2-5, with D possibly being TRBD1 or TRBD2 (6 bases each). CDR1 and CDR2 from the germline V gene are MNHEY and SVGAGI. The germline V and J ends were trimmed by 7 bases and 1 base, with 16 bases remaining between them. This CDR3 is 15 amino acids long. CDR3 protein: CASTRKGGGQETQYF. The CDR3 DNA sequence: TGTGCCAGCACCCGGAAGGGGGGCGGCCAAGAGACCCAGTACTTC.

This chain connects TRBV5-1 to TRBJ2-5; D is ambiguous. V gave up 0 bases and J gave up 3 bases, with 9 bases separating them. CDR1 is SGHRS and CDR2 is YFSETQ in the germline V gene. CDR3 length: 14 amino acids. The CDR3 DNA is TGCGCCAGCAGCTTGGCCGGCAGCGAAGAGACCCAGTACTTC. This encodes CASSLAGSEETQYF. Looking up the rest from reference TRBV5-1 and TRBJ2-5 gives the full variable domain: KAGVTQTPRYLIKTRGQQVTLSCSPISGHRSVSWYQQTPGQGLQFLFEYFSETQRNKGNFPGRFSGRQFSNSRSEMNVSTLELGDSALYLCASSLAGSEETQYFGPGTRLLVL.

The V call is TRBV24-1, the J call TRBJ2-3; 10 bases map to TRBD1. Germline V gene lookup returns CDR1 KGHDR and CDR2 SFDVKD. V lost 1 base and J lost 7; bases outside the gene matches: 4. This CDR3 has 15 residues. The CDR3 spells CATSDFGQGGNTQYF. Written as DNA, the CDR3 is TGTGCCACCAGTGATTTTGGACAGGGGGGGAATACGCAGTATTTT.

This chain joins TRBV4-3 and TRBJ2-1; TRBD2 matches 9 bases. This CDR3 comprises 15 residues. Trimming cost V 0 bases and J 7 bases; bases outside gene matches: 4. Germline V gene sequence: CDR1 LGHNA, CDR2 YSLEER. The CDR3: CASSQDGTSINEQFF. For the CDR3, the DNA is TGCGCCAGCAGCCAAGATGGGACTAGCATAAATGAGCAGTTCTTC.

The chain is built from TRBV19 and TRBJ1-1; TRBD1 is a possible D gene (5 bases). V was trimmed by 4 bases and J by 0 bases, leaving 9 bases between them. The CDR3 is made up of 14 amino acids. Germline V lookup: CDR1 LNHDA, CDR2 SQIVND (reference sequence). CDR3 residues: CASSNQGVNTEAFF. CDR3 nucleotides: TGTGCCAGTAGTAATCAAGGGGTGAACACTGAAGCTTTCTTT.

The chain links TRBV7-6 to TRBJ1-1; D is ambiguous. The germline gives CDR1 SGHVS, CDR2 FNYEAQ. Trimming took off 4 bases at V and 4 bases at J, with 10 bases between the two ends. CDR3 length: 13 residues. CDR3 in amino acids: CASSSDLGTEAFF. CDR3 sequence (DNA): TGTGCCAGCAGCTCCGACTTAGGCACTGAAGCTTTCTTT.

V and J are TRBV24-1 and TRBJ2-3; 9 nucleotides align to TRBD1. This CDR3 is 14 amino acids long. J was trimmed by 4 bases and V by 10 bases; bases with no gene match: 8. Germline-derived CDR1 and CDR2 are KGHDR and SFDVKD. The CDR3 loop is CATKGQGESDTQYF. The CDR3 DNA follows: TGTGCCACGAAGGGACAGGGAGAATCAGATACGCAGTATTTT.

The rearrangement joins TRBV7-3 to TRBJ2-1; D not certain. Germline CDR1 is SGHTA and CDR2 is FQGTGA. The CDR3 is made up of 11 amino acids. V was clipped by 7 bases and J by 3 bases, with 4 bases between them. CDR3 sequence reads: CASTSYNEQFF. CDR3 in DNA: TGTGCCAGCACCAGCTACAATGAGCAGTTCTTC.

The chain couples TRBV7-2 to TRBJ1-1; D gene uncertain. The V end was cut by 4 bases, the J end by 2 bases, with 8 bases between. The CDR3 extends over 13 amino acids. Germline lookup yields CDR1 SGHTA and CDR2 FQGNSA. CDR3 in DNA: TGTGCCAGCAGCTCGGGCTTAAACACTGAAGCTTTCTTT. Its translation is CASSSGLNTEAFF.

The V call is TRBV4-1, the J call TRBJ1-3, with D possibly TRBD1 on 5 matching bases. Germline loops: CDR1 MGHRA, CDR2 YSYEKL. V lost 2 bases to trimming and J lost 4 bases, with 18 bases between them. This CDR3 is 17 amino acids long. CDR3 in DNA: TGCGCCAGCAGCCAAAGCCGCGGGGAGGGACCGGGAAACACCATATATTTT. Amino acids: CASSQSRGEGPGNTIYF.

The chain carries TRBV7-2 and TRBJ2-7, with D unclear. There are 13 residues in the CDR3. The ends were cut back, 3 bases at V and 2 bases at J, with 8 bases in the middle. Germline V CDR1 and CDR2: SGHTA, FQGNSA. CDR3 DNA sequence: TGTGCCAGCAGCTTGGAAAGGGCCTACGAGCAGTACTTC. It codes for CASSLERAYEQYF.

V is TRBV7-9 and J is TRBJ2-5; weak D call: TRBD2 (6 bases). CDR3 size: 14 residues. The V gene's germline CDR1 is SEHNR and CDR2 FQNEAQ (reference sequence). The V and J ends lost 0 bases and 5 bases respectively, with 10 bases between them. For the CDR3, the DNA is TGTGCCAGCAGCTTAGCGCGGGATGGGGAGACCCAGTACTTC. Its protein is CASSLARDGETQYF.

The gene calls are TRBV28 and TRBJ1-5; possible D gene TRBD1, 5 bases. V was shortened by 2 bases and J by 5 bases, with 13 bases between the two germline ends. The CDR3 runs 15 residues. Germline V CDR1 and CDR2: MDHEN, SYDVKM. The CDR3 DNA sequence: TGTGCCAGCAGTTTAATGTGGCAGGGTCATCAGCCCCAGCATTTT. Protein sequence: CASSLMWQGHQPQHF.

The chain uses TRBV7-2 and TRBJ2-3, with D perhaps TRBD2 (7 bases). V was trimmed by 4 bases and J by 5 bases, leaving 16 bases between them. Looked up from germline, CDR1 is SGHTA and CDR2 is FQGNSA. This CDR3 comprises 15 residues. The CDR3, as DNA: TGTGCCAGCAGCTCAAGACCAGGGGAGGGAGATACGCAGTATTTT. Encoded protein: CASSSRPGEGDTQYF.

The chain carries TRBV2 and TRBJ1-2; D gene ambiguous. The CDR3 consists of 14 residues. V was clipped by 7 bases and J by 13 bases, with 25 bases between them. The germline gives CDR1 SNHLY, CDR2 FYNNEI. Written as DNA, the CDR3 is TGTGCCAGCACCTTGGGCAGGATTGTTAATGGCCCCACCTTC. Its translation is CASTLGRIVNGPTF.

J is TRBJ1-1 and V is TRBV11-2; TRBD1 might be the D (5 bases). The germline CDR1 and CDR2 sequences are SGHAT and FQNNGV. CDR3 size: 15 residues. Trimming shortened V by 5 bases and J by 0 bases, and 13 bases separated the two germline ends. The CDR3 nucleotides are TGTGCCAGCAGCCGCGCGGGACTCATGAACACTGAAGCTTTCTTT. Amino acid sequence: CASSRAGLMNTEAFF.

The CDR3 loop reads CSVEGSYNTEAFF. CDR3 DNA: TGCAGCGTTGAAGGGAGTTATAACACTGAAGCTTTCTTT. The chain uses TRBV29-1 and TRBJ1-1; D is undetermined. V was trimmed by 1 base and J by 2 bases, leaving 8 bases between them. CDR3 length: 13 residues. The germline V gene encodes CDR1 SQVTM and CDR2 ANQGSEA.

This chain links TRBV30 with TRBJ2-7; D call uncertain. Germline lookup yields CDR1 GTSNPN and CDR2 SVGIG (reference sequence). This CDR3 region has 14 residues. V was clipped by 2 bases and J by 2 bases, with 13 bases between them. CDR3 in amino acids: CAWSSRGRAYEQYF. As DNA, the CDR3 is TGTGCCTGGAGTTCCCGCGGCAGAGCCTACGAGCAGTACTTC.

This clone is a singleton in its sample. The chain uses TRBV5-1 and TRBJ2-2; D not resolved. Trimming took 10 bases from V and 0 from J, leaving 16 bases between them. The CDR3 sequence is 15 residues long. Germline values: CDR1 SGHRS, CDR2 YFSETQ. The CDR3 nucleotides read TGCGCCGGTAGCCGAGACCCCTCGAACACCGGGGAGCTGTTTTTT. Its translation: CAGSRDPSNTGELFF.

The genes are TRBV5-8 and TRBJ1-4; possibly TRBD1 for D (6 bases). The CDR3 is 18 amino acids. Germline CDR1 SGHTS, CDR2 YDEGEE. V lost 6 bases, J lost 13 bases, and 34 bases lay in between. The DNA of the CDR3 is TGTGCCAGCAAACGGCCCAAAAGACAACAGGGAGGGCCCCGTGTACTGTTTTTT. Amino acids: CASKRPKRQQGGPRVLFF.

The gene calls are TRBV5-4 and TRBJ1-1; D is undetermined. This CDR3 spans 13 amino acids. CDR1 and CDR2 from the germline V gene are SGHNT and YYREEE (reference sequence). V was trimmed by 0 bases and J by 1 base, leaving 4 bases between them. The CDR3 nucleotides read TGTGCCAGCAGCTTGGGCGGGAACACTGAAGCTTTCTTT. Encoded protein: CASSLGGNTEAFF.

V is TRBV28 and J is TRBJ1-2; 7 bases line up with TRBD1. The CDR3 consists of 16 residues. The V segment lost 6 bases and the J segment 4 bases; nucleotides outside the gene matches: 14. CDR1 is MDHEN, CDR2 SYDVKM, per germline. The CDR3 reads CASSAPRGIGGYGYTF. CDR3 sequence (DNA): TGTGCCAGCAGCGCCCCCAGGGGGATCGGCGGCTATGGCTACACCTTC.

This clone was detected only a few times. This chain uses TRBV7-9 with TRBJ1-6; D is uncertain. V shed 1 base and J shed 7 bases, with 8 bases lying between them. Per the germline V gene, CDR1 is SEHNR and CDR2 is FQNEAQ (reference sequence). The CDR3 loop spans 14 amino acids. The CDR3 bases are TGTGCCAGCAGCTTAGAGGCCTGGAATTCACCCCTCCACTTT. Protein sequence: CASSLEAWNSPLHF.

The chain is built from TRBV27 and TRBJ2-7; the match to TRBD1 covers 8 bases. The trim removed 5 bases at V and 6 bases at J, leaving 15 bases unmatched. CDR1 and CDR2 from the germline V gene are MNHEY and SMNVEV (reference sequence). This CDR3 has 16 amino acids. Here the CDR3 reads CASSPDPQGEYAEQYF. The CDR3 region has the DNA TGTGCCAGCAGTCCTGATCCACAGGGGGAATACGCCGAGCAGTACTTC.

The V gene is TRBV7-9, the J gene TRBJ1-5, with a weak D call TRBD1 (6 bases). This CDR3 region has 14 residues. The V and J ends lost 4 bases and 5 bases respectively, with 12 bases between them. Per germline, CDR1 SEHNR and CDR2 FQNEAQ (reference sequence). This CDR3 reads CASSSQGPDQPQHF. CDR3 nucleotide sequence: TGTGCCAGCAGCTCCCAGGGGCCCGATCAGCCCCAGCATTTT.

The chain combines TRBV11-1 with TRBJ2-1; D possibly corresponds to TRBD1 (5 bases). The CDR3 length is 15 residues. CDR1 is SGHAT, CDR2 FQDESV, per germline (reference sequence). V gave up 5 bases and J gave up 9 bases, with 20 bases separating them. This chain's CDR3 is CASSPRKGARGEQFF. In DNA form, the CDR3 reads TGTGCCAGCAGCCCAAGGAAAGGGGCTCGTGGTGAGCAGTTCTTC.

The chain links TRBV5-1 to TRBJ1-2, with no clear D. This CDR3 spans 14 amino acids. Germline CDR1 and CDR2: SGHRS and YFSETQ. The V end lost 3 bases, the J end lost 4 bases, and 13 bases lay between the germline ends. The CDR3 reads CASSSPDVLYGYTF. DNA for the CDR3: TGCGCCAGCAGCTCCCCGGACGTTCTCTATGGCTACACCTTC.